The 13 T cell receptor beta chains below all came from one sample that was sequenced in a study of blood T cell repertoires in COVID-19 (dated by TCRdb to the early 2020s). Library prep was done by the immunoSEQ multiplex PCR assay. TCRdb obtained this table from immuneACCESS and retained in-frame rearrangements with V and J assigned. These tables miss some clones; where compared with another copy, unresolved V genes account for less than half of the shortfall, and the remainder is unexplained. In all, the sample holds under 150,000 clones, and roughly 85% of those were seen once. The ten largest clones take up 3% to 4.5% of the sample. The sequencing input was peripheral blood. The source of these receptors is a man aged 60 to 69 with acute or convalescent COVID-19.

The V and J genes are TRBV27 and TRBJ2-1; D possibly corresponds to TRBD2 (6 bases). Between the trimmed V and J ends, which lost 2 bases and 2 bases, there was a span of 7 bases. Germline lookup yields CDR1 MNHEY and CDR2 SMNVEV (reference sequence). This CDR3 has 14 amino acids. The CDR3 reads CASSLGTAYNEQFF. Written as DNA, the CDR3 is TGTGCCAGCAGTTTAGGGACTGCCTACAATGAGCAGTTCTTC.

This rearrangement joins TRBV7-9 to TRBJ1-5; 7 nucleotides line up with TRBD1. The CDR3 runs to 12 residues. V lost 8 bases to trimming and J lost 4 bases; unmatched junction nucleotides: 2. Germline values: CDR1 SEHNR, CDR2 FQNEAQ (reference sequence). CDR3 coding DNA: TGTGCCAGCGGGACAGAAAATCAGCCCCAGCATTTT. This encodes CASGTENQPQHF.

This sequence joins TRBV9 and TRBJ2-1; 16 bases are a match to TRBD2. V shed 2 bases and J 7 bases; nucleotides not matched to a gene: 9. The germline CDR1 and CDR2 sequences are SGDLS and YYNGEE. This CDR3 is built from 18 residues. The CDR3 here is CASSVRQGLAGGQNEQFF. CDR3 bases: TGTGCCAGCAGCGTTCGGCAGGGACTAGCGGGAGGGCAGAATGAGCAGTTCTTC.

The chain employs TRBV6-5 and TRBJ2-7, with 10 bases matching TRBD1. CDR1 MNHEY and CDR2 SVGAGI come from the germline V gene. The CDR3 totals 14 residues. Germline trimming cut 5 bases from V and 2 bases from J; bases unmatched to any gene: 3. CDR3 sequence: CASSQGQGPYEQYF. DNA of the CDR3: TGTGCCAGCAGTCAGGGACAGGGGCCCTACGAGCAGTACTTC.

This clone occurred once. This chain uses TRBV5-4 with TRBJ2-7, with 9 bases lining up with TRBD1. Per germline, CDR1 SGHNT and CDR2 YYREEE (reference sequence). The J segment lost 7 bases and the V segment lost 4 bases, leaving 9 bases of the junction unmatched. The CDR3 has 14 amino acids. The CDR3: CASSRDRGKGEQYF. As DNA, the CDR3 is TGTGCCAGCAGCCGCGACAGGGGGAAGGGAGAGCAGTACTTC.

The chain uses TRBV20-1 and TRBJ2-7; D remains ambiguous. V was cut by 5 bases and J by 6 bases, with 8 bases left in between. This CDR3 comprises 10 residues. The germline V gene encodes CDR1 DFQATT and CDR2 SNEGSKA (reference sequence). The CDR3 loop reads CSAPSVEQYF. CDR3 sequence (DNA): TGCAGTGCTCCCTCCGTCGAGCAGTACTTC.

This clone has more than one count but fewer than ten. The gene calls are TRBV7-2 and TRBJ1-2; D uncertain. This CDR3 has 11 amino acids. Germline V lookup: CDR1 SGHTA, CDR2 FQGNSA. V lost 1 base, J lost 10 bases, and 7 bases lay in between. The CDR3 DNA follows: TGTGCCAGCAGCTTAGGAGGGTCCTACACCTTC. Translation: CASSLGGSYTF.

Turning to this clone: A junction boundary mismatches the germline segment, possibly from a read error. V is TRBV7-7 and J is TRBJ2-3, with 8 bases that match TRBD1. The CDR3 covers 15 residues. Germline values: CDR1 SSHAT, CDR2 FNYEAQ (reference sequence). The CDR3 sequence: CASSESTGGTDTQYF. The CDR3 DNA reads TGTGCTAGCAGCGAATCCACAGGGGGTACAGATACGCAGTATTTT.

DNA of the CDR3: TGTGCCAGTAGTATTGCGGGGGGCGGCACTGAAGCTTTCTTT. It translates to CASSIAGGGTEAFF. The chain employs TRBV19 and TRBJ1-1, with a weak D call TRBD1 (6 bases). In germline, CDR1 is LNHDA, CDR2 SQIVND (reference sequence). Trimming stripped 3 bases from V and 4 bases from J, with 12 bases between. The CDR3 has 14 amino acids.

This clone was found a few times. In nucleotides, the CDR3 is TGTGCCAGCAGGGGGACGACAGGGGTCAACACTGAAGCTTTCTTT. It translates to CASRGTTGVNTEAFF. The V call is TRBV25-1, the J call TRBJ1-1; 8 bases map to TRBD1. This CDR3 contains 15 residues. Germline CDR1 is MGHDK and CDR2 is SYGVNS. The J segment lost 2 bases and the V segment lost 6 bases, leaving 8 bases of the junction unmatched.

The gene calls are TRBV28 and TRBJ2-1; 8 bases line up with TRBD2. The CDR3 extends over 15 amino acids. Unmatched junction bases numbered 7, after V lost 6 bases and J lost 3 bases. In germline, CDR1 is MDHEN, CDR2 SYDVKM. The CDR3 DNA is TGTGCCAGCAGCCCACTAGCGGCGGGCTACAATGAGCAGTTCTTC. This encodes CASSPLAAGYNEQFF.

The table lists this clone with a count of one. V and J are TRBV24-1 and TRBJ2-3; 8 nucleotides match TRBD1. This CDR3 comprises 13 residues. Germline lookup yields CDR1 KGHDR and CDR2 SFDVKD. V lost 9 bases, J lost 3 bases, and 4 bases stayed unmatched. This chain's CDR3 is CATGRQGTDTQYF. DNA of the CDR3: TGTGCCACCGGGCGACAGGGGACAGATACGCAGTATTTT.

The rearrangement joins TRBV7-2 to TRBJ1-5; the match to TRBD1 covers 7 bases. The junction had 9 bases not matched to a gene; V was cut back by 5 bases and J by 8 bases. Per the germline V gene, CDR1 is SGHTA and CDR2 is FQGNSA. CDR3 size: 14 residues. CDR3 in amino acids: CASSTQGDLKPQHF. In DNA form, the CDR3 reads TGTGCCAGCAGCACTCAGGGGGATCTTAAGCCCCAGCATTTT.